Shown below are 5 T cell receptor beta chains from a single sample sequenced in a study of cytomegalovirus exposure and HLA in healthy donors (dated by TCRdb to about 2017). Libraries came from the immunoSEQ multiplex PCR assay. For the multiplex PCR, a mixture combining 60 forward primers for TCR Vbeta segments and 13 reverse primers for TCR Jbeta segments was used. The table was pulled from immuneACCESS by TCRdb, which kept in-frame rearrangements only. Such tables lose some clones; where checked, under half of the loss comes from unresolved V genes, and the rest has no known cause. The sample has around 80,000 clones on record, under 80% of them singletons. The top ten clonotypes cover less than 2% of the sample. Sample: PBMCs. The receptors were sampled from a man aged 35-49 years in good health and CMV-seronegative.

The V and J genes are TRBV7-9 and TRBJ1-1, with a weak D call TRBD1 (5 bases). V lost 6 bases and J lost 1, with 9 bases in between. The CDR3 runs 13 residues. The germline gives CDR1 SEHNR, CDR2 FQNEAQ (reference sequence). DNA of the CDR3: TGTGCCAGCAGGGATACAGGGAACACTGAAGCTTTCTTT. Translation: CASRDTGNTEAFF.

This sequence joins TRBV28 and TRBJ2-7; 7 bases fit TRBD1. The CDR3 is 14 residues long. V was pared by 5 bases and J by 3 bases, with 7 bases of the junction left unmatched. Looked up from germline, CDR1 is MDHEN and CDR2 is SYDVKM. CDR3 sequence: CASSNSQGIYEQYF. Here the CDR3 DNA reads TGTGCCAGCAGTAACTCACAGGGGATCTACGAGCAGTACTTC. The variable domain in full, with the rest retrieved from reference TRBV28 and TRBJ2-7, is DVKVTQSSRYLVKRTGEKVFLECVQDMDHENMFWYRQDPGLGLRLIYFSYDVKMKEKGDIPEGYSVSREKKERFSLILESASTNQTSMYLCASSNSQGIYEQYFGPGTRLTVT.

The CDR3 loop is CAWSGGGNQPQHF. CDR3 in DNA: TGTGCCTGGAGTGGCGGGGGCAATCAGCCCCAGCATTTT. The gene calls are TRBV30 and TRBJ1-5; D remains unclear. This CDR3 is built from 13 residues. Trimming removed 1 base from V and 2 bases from J, with 6 bases in between. Germline-derived CDR1 and CDR2 are GTSNPN and SVGIG (reference sequence).

This clone appeared a single time. V and J are TRBV9 and TRBJ2-7, with no clear D. CDR3 length: 13 residues. The germline CDR1 and CDR2 sequences are SGDLS and YYNGEE. Trimming took off 0 bases at V and 5 bases at J, with 9 bases between the two ends. CDR3 region: CASSVGHVDEQYF. In DNA, the CDR3 is TGTGCCAGCAGCGTAGGGCATGTCGACGAGCAGTACTTC.

The J gene is TRBJ2-1, the V gene TRBV20-1; D perhaps matches TRBD2 (6 bases). The CDR3 contains 11 residues. Trimming stripped 2 bases from V and 7 bases from J, with 6 bases between. Germline CDR1 and CDR2: DFQATT and SNEGSKA (reference sequence). The CDR3 nucleotides are TGCAGTGCTAGAAGCGGGAATGAGCAGTTCTTC. It codes for CSARSGNEQFF.